A single sample is the source of the 5 T cell receptor beta chains below, sequenced in a study of cytomegalovirus exposure and HLA in healthy donors. The PCR employed 60 Vbeta primers together with 13 Jbeta primers. Measured with immunoSEQ multiplex PCR; TCRdb has only the in-frame clones, and not every one. Of around 170,000 clones in the sample, roughly 84% are singletons; the top ten hold more than 0.35%. The sample was PBMCs. These receptors all stem from a boy younger than 10 in good health and CMV-seronegative.

On this clone: One junction end does not reproduce the germline sequence, and a read error may be involved. CDR3 amino acids: CLRDRGFKEQYF. The CDR3 region has the DNA TGCCTCCGGGACAGGGGCTTTAAAGAGCAGTACTTC. The V call is TRBV6-6, the J call TRBJ2-7; 10 nucleotides agree with TRBD1. Germline-derived CDR1 and CDR2 are MNHNY and SVGAGI (reference sequence). The CDR3 is 12 amino acids.

The V gene is TRBV4-1, the J gene TRBJ2-1; a possible D gene is TRBD2 (6 bases). Trimming shortened V by 2 bases and J by 4 bases, and 15 bases separated the two germline ends. The CDR3 spans 16 residues. The germline V gene encodes CDR1 MGHRA and CDR2 YSYEKL. The CDR3 is CASSQPDGRAYNEQFF. In nucleotides, the CDR3 is TGCGCCAGCAGCCAACCGGACGGGAGAGCTTACAATGAGCAGTTCTTC.

The CDR3 region has the DNA TGTGCCAGCAGAGCTCGTCCCGGGGAGCTGTTTTTT. Its translation is CASRARPGELFF. This rearrangement joins TRBV25-1 to TRBJ2-2, with D unclear. In germline, CDR1 is MGHDK, CDR2 SYGVNS. CDR3 size: 12 residues. V was cut by 6 bases and J by 6 bases, with 8 bases left in between.

The rearrangement uses TRBV7-3 and TRBJ1-1; D gene unclear. The CDR3 is 13 residues long. V lost 1 base and J 5 bases, leaving 8 bases between the germline ends. Germline V gene lookup returns CDR1 SGHTA and CDR2 FQGTGA. The CDR3 DNA reads as TGTGCCAGCAGCTTAAATGGAGGGACTGAAGCTTTCTTT. This translates into CASSLNGGTEAFF.

The rearrangement links TRBV21-1 to TRBJ2-1; whether TRBD2, the table's D call, matches the DNA was not checked. TRBV21-1 is a known pseudogene. CDR3 length: 16 residues. CDR3 protein: CASSKRLVAVDNEQFF. The CDR3 bases are TGTGCCAGCAGCAAACGGTTGGTAGCGGTAGACAATGAGCAGTTCTTC.